Each of the 4 T cell receptor beta chains below was sequenced from the same sample in a study of control samples from healthy donors and cancer patients. Produced via immunoSEQ multiplex PCR; TCRdb's table is partial and in-frame only. The sample shows 55,000 to 80,000 clones, roughly nine tenths of them seen only once. Sample: PBMCs. The receptors were gathered from a man aged 60 to 69 with colorectal cancer.

The chain links TRBV5-6 to TRBJ1-2, with TRBD1 matching over 7 bases. The CDR3 is made up of 14 amino acids. Per germline, CDR1 SGHDT and CDR2 YYEEEE. J was trimmed by 2 bases and V by 4 bases; bases with no gene match: 5. The CDR3 spells CASSQDRQNYGYTF. The CDR3 DNA reads as TGTGCCAGCAGCCAGGACAGGCAGAACTATGGCTACACCTTC. The full variable domain, in which reference TRBV5-6 and TRBJ1-2 provide the parts outside the CDR3, is DAGVTQSPTHLIKTRGQQVTLRCSPKSGHDTVSWYQQALGQGPQFIFQYYEEEERQRGNFPDRFSGHQFPNYSSELNVNALLLGDSALYLCASSQDRQNYGYTFGSGTRLTVV.

This clone was observed once. The chain is built from TRBV5-1 and TRBJ1-5; D is undetermined. With 0 bases removed from V and 5 bases from J, the gap between germline ends came to 6 bases. This CDR3 has 13 residues. Germline V gives CDR1 SGHRS, CDR2 YFSETQ. The CDR3 nucleotides are TGCGCCAGCAGCTTGGGGAGAGATCAGCCCCAGCATTTT. Its translation is CASSLGRDQPQHF.

The gene calls are TRBV10-1 and TRBJ2-7; possible D gene TRBD2, 6 bases. This CDR3 region has 14 residues. Per germline, CDR1 WNHNN and CDR2 SYGVQD (reference sequence). Trimming removed 3 bases from V and 3 bases from J, with 12 bases in between. The CDR3 loop is CASSDGGINYEQYF. As DNA, the CDR3 is TGCGCCAGCAGTGACGGAGGGATAAACTACGAGCAGTACTTC.

V is TRBV7-9 and J is TRBJ2-1, with 8 bases identical to TRBD2. After removal of 5 bases from V and 2 bases from J, the junction contained 14 bases not matched to a gene. Germline V gives CDR1 SEHNR, CDR2 FQNEAQ (reference sequence). There are 18 residues in the CDR3. The DNA for the CDR3 is TGTGCCAGCAGCGGGCTAGCCTCCAGCGGGGGAGCCTACAATGAGCAGTTCTTC. Its translation is CASSGLASSGGAYNEQFF. Drawing the rest from reference TRBV7-9 and TRBJ2-1, the complete variable domain is DTGVSQNPRHKITKRGQNVTFRCDPISEHNRLYWYRQTLGQGPEFLTYFQNEAQLEKSRLLSDRFSAERPKGSFSTLEIQRTEQGDSAMYLCASSGLASSGGAYNEQFFGPGTRLTVL.